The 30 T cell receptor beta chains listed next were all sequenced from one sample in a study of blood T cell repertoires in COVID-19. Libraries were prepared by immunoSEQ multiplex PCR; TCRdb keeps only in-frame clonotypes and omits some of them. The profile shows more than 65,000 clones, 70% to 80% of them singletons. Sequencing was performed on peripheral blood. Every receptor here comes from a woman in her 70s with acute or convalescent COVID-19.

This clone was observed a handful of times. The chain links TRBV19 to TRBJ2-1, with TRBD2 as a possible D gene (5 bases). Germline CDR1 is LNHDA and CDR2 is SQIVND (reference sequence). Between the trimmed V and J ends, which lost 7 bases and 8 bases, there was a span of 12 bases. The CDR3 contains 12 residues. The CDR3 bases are TGTGCCAGTAATTCTGCCGGGGATGAGCAGTTCTTC. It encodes CASNSAGDEQFF.

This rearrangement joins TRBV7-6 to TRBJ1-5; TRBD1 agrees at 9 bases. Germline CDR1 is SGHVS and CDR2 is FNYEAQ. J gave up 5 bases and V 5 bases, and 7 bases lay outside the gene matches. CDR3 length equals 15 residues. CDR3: CASSRTGGEDQPQHF. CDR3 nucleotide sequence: TGTGCCAGCAGCCGAACAGGGGGCGAGGATCAGCCCCAGCATTTT.

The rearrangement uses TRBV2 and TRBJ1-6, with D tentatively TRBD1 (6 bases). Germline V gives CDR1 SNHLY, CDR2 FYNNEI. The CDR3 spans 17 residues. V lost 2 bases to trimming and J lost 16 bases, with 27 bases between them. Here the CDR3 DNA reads TGTGCCAGCAGTGAAAGAGGGCCGGGGGGCCTATTCCCCCTACTCCACTTT. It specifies CASSERGPGGLFPLLHF.

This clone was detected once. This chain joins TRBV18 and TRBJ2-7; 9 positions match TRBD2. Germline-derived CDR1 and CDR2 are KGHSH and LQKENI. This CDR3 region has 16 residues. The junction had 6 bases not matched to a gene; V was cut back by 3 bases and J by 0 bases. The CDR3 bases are TGTGCCAGCTCACCGGTGAAGCGGGAGGCCTCCTACGAGCAGTACTTC. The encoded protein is CASSPVKREASYEQYF.

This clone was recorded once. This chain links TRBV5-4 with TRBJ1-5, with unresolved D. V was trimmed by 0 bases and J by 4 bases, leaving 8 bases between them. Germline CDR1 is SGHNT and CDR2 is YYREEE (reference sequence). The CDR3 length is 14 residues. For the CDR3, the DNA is TGTGCCAGCAGCTTGGGGGCCTCAAATCAGCCCCAGCATTTT. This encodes CASSLGASNQPQHF.

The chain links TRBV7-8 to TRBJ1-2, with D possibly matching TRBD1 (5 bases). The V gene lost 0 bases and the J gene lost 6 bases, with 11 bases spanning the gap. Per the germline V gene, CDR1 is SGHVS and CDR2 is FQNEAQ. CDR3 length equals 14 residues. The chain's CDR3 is CASSLAGLSHGYTF. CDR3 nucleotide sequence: TGTGCCAGCAGCTTAGCGGGGCTAAGCCATGGCTACACCTTC.

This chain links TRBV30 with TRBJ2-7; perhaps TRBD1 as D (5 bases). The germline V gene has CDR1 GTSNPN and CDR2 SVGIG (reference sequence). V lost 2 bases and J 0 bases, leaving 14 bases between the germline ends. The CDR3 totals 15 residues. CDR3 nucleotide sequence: TGTGCCTGGAGTCGAGGCAGGGCTAGCTCCTACGAGCAGTACTTC. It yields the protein CAWSRGRASSYEQYF. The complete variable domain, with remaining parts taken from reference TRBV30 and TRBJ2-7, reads SQTIHQWPATLVQPVGSPLSLECTVEGTSNPNLYWYRQAAGRGLQLLFYSVGIGQISSEVPQNLSASRPQDRQFILSSKKLLLSDSGFYLCAWSRGRASSYEQYFGPGTRLTVT.

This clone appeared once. The CDR3 nucleotides read TGTGCCAGCAGCTTGGGTGGGGCATCCTATGGCTACACCTTC. Amino acids: CASSLGGASYGYTF. V is TRBV5-4 and J is TRBJ1-2, with a weak D call TRBD1 (5 bases). The CDR3 extends over 14 amino acids. V lost 0 bases and J lost 4, with 10 bases in between. CDR1 and CDR2 from the germline V gene are SGHNT and YYREEE (reference sequence).

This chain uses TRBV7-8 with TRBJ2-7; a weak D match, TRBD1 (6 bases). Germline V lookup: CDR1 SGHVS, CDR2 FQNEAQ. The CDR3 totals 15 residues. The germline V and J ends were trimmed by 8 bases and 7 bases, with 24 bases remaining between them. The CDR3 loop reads CASFPAPATRGEQYF. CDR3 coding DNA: TGTGCCAGCTTCCCTGCGCCGGCCACGAGGGGGGAGCAGTACTTC.

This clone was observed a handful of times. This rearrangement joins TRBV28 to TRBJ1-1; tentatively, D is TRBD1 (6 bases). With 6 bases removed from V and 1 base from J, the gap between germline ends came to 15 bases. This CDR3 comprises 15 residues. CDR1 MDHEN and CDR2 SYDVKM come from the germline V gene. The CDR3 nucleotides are TGTGCCAGCAGCAATCAGGGGCCCTCGAACACTGAAGCTTTCTTT. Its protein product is CASSNQGPSNTEAFF. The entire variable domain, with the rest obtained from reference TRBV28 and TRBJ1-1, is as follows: DVKVTQSSRYLVKRTGEKVFLECVQDMDHENMFWYRQDPGLGLRLIYFSYDVKMKEKGDIPEGYSVSREKKERFSLILESASTNQTSMYLCASSNQGPSNTEAFFGQGTRLTVV.

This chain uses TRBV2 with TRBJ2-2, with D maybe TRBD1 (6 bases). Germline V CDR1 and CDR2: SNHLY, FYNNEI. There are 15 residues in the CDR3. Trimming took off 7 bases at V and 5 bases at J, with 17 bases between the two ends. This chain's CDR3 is CASMYGGVGTGELFF. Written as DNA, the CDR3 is TGTGCCAGCATGTATGGGGGCGTAGGTACCGGGGAGCTGTTTTTT.

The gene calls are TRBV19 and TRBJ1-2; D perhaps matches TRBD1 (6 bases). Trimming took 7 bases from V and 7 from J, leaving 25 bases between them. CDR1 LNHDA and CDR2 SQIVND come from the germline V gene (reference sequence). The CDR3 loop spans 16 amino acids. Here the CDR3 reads CASTISRGAVGSGYTF. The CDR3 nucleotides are TGTGCCAGTACCATATCCCGGGGGGCCGTGGGGAGTGGCTACACCTTC.

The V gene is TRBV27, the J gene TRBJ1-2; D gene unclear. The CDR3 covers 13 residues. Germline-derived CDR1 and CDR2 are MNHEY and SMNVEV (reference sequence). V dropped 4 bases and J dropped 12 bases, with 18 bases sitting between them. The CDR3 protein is CASSSGLGLRNTF. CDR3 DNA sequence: TGTGCCAGCAGTTCCGGACTTGGCCTGAGGAACACCTTC.

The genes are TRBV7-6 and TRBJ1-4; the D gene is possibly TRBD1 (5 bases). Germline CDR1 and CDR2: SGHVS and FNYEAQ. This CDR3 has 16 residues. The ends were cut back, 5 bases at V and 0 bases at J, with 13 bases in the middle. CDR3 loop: CASSLGQSPTNEKLFF. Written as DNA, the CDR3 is TGTGCCAGCAGCCTGGGGCAGTCACCAACTAATGAAAAACTGTTTTTT.

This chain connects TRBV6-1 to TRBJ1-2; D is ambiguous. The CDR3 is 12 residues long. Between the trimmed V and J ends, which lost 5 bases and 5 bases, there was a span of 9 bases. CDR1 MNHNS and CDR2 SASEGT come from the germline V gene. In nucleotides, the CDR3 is TGTGCCAGCAGTCGGACTGCTTATGGCTACACCTTC. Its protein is CASSRTAYGYTF.

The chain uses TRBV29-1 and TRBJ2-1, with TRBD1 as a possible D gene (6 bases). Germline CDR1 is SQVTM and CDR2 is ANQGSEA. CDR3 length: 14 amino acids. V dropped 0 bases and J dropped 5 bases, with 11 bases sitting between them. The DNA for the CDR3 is TGCAGCGTTGAAGACCCCCAGGGGAACAATGAGCAGTTCTTC. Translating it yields CSVEDPQGNNEQFF.

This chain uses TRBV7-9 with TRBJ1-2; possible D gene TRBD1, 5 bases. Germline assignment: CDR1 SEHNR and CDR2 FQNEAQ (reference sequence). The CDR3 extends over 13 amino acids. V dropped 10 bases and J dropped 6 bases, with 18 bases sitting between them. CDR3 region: CATTPRDSNGYTF. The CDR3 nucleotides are TGTGCCACCACCCCCCGAGACAGCAATGGCTACACCTTC.

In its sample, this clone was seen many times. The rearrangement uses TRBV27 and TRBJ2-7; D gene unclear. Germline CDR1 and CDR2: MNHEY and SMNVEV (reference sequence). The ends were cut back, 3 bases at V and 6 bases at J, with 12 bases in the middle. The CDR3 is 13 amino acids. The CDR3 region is CASSFSPPSEQYF. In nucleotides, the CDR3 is TGTGCCAGCAGTTTTTCCCCTCCTTCCGAGCAGTACTTC.

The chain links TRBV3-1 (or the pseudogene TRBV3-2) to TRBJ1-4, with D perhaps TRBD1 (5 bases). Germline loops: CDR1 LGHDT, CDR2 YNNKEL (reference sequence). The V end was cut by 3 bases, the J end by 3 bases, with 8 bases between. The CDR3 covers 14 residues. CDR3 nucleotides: TGTGCCAGCAGCCAGGCAGGGCCTAATGAAAAACTGTTTTTT. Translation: CASSQAGPNEKLFF.

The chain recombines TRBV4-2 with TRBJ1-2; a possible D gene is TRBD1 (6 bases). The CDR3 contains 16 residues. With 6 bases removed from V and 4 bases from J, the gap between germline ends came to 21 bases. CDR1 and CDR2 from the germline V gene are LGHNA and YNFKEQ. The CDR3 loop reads CASSFGQSGVGYGYTF. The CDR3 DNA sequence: TGTGCCAGCAGTTTTGGACAGTCGGGCGTAGGCTATGGCTACACCTTC.

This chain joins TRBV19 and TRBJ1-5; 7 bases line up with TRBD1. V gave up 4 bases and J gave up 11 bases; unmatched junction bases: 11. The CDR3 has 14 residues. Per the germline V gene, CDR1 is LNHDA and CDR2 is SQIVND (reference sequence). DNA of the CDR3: TGTGCCAGTAGTACCCAGGGGGGAGCAGGGACCCAGCATTTT. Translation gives CASSTQGGAGTQHF.

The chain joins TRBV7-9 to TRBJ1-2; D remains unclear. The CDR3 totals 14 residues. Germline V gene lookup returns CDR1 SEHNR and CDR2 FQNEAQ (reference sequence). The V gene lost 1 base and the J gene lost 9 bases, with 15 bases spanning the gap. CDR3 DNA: TGTGCCAGCAGCTTAGTCCGGGAAAGGAAGAGCTACACCTTC. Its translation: CASSLVRERKSYTF.

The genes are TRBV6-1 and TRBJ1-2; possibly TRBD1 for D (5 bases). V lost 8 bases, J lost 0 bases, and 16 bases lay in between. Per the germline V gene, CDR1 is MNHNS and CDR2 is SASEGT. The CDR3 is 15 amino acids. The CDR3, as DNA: TGTGCCAGCTCTGAAGCCACAGGAGCTAACTATGGCTACACCTTC. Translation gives CASSEATGANYGYTF.

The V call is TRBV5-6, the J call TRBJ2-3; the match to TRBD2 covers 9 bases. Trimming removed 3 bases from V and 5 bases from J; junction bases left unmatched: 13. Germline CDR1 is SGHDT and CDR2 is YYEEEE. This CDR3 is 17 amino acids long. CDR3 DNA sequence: TGTGCCAGCAGCTCTCCACCCTCGGGACTAGCTGGAGATACGCAGTATTTT. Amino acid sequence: CASSSPPSGLAGDTQYF.

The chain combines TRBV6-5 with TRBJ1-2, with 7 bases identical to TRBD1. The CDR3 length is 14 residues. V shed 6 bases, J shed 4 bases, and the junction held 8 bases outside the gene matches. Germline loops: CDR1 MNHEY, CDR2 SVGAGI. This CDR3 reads CASRGKQGGYGYTF. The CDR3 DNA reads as TGTGCCAGCAGAGGGAAGCAGGGGGGCTATGGCTACACCTTC.

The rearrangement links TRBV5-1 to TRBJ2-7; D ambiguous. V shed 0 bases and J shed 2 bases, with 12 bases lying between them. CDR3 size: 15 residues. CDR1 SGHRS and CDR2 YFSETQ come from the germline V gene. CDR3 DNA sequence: TGCGCCAGCAGCTTGGATGGCAGGCGACCCTACGAGCAGTACTTC. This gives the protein CASSLDGRRPYEQYF. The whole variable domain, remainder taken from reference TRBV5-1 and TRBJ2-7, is KAGVTQTPRYLIKTRGQQVTLSCSPISGHRSVSWYQQTPGQGLQFLFEYFSETQRNKGNFPGRFSGRQFSNSRSEMNVSTLELGDSALYLCASSLDGRRPYEQYFGPGTRLTVT.

DNA for the CDR3: TGTGCCAGCAGTTCGACTAGCGGGGGGGCCAATGAGCAGTTCTTC. Its protein is CASSSTSGGANEQFF. This chain uses TRBV2 with TRBJ2-1; TRBD2 aligns across 14 bases. The length of the CDR3 is 15 residues. Germline loops: CDR1 SNHLY, CDR2 FYNNEI. Germline trimming cut 5 bases from V and 6 bases from J; bases unmatched to any gene: 3.

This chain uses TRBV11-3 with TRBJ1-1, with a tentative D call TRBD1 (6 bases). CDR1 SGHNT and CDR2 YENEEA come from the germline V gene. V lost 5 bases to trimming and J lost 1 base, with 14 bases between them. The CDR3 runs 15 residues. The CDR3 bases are TGTGCCAGCAGCGCAGCGGGGGCCTCGAACACTGAAGCTTTCTTT. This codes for CASSAAGASNTEAFF.

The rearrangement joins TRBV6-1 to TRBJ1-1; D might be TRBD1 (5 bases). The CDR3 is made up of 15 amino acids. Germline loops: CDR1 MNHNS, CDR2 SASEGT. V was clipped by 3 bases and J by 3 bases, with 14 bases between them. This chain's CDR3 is CASSDPRGEDTEAFF. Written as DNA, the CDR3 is TGTGCCAGCAGTGACCCGCGAGGGGAGGACACTGAAGCTTTCTTT.

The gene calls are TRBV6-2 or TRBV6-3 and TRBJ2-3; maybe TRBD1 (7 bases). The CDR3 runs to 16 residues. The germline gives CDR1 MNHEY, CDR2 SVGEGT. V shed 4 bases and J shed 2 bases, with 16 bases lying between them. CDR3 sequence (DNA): TGTGCCAGCAGTTGGGCGGGACAGAGGAACACAGATACGCAGTATTTT. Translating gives CASSWAGQRNTDTQYF.